The 27 T cell receptor beta chains below were found in one sample sequenced in a study of OX40 agonist ivuxolimab in advanced cancers. Libraries were prepared by immunoSEQ multiplex PCR; TCRdb keeps only in-frame clonotypes and omits some of them. This table has about 36,000 clones, about three quarters appearing once. Sequencing used CD4+ or CD8+ T cells sorted from blood, obtained in a trial of the OX40 agonist ivuxolimab. The source of these receptors is an adult with an advanced solid tumor such as melanoma, head and neck, liver or kidney cancer.

The rearrangement joins TRBV6-5 to TRBJ1-1; D unresolved. Germline values: CDR1 MNHEY, CDR2 SVGAGI. This CDR3 region has 13 residues. Trimming took 2 bases from V and 0 from J, leaving 4 bases between them. CDR3 sequence: CASSYKMNTEAFF. CDR3 bases: TGTGCCAGCAGTTACAAGATGAACACTGAAGCTTTCTTT.

V gene TRBV5-1 combines with J gene TRBJ2-3, with D perhaps matching TRBD2 (6 bases). Trimming pared 0 bases from V and 5 bases from J, leaving 10 bases between. Germline values: CDR1 SGHRS, CDR2 YFSETQ. The CDR3 spans 14 residues. CDR3 amino acids: CASSLGDFVDTQYF. CDR3 sequence (DNA): TGCGCCAGCAGCTTGGGGGACTTTGTAGATACGCAGTATTTT. Complete variable domain (other parts from reference TRBV5-1 and TRBJ2-3): KAGVTQTPRYLIKTRGQQVTLSCSPISGHRSVSWYQQTPGQGLQFLFEYFSETQRNKGNFPGRFSGRQFSNSRSEMNVSTLELGDSALYLCASSLGDFVDTQYFGPGTRLTVL.

The genes are TRBV7-9 and TRBJ2-7; 8 bases are a match to TRBD1. Germline CDR1 is SEHNR and CDR2 is FQNEAQ (reference sequence). The CDR3 runs 14 residues. V lost 3 bases, J lost 6 bases, and 7 bases stayed unmatched. The chain's CDR3 is CASSFGTGMGEQYF. CDR3 nucleotides: TGTGCCAGCAGCTTCGGGACAGGTATGGGCGAGCAGTACTTC.

This clone was recorded once. This chain joins TRBV28 and TRBJ2-2, with TRBD2 matching over 8 bases. Germline CDR1 reads MDHEN; CDR2 reads SYDVKM. This CDR3 comprises 17 residues. J was trimmed by 3 bases and V by 7 bases; bases with no gene match: 13. CDR3 in amino acids: CASNRVRAGADTGELFF. The CDR3 DNA sequence: TGTGCCAGCAACAGAGTTAGAGCGGGAGCGGACACCGGGGAGCTGTTTTTT.

J is TRBJ2-7 and V is TRBV19; the match to TRBD2 covers 8 bases. This CDR3 contains 15 residues. The J segment lost 4 bases and the V segment lost 4 bases, leaving 9 bases of the junction unmatched. Germline V gene lookup returns CDR1 LNHDA and CDR2 SQIVND (reference sequence). CDR3 sequence (DNA): TGTGCCAGTAGTAAACGGACTAGCTGGGAATACGAGCAGTACTTC. Protein product: CASSKRTSWEYEQYF.

V and J are TRBV2 and TRBJ2-1; 8 positions agree with TRBD2. Germline CDR1 is SNHLY and CDR2 is FYNNEI. V lost 7 bases, J lost 7 bases, and 12 bases stayed unmatched. The length of the CDR3 is 15 residues. CDR3 amino acids: CASTSLSGGANEQFF. CDR3 nucleotides: TGTGCCAGCACTTCCCTCTCGGGGGGGGCTAATGAGCAGTTCTTC.

The chain employs TRBV7-3 and TRBJ2-1, with D perhaps TRBD1 (5 bases). Trimming removed 4 bases from V and 3 bases from J, with 13 bases in between. The germline gives CDR1 SGHTA, CDR2 FQGTGA. The CDR3 has 15 residues. The CDR3 region is CASSSSHGHYNEQFF. The CDR3 coding sequence is TGTGCCAGCAGCTCCTCTCATGGACACTACAATGAGCAGTTCTTC.

J is TRBJ2-1 and V is TRBV5-5; 8 positions match TRBD2. The CDR3 is 15 amino acids. Trimming at V came to 1 base and at J to 7 bases, leaving 7 bases not matched to a gene. Germline CDR1 SGHKS, CDR2 YYEKEE (reference sequence). CDR3 nucleotides: TGTGCCAGCAGCTTGACGAGCGGGAGATTAAATGAGCAGTTCTTC. Its protein product is CASSLTSGRLNEQFF.

This clone turned up a few times. The genes are TRBV10-3 and TRBJ1-1, with D possibly being TRBD1 (5 bases). The CDR3 covers 14 residues. Trimming cost V 4 bases and J 1 base, with 10 bases left between them. From germline, CDR1 is ENHRY and CDR2 SYGVKD. The CDR3 region is CAISVQGRNTEAFF. The DNA for the CDR3 is TGTGCCATCAGTGTTCAGGGTCGGAACACTGAAGCTTTCTTT.

The chain couples TRBV6-5 to TRBJ2-3; D is undetermined. Per germline, CDR1 MNHEY and CDR2 SVGAGI. V lost 0 bases and J lost 0, with 10 bases in between. The CDR3 spans 16 residues. The chain's CDR3 is CASSYSGGASTDTQYF. Written as DNA, the CDR3 is TGTGCCAGCAGTTACTCCGGCGGAGCTAGCACAGATACGCAGTATTTT.

The chain carries TRBV27 and TRBJ2-2; the D is unclear. V was trimmed by 6 bases and J by 2 bases, leaving 10 bases between them. The germline gives CDR1 MNHEY, CDR2 SMNVEV (reference sequence). The CDR3 covers 14 residues. DNA for the CDR3: TGTGCCAGCAGCCTCTCCGCAAACACCGGGGAGCTGTTTTTT. Translation gives CASSLSANTGELFF.

This clone was detected only a few times. This chain joins TRBV11-2 and TRBJ2-2, with D uncertain. The V gene lost 1 base and the J gene lost 2 bases, with 5 bases spanning the gap. Germline CDR1 is SGHAT and CDR2 is FQNNGV. The CDR3 spans 14 residues. DNA for the CDR3: TGTGCCAGCAGCTTAGGGGGTAACACCGGGGAGCTGTTTTTT. Protein sequence: CASSLGGNTGELFF. Using reference TRBV11-2 and TRBJ2-2 for the parts outside the CDR3, the full variable domain is EAGVAQSPRYKIIEKRQSVAFWCNPISGHATLYWYQQILGQGPKLLIQFQNNGVVDDSQLPKDRFSAERLKGVDSTLKIQPAKLEDSAVYLCASSLGGNTGELFFGEGSRLTVL.

The chain has TRBV6-5 and TRBJ2-7; no definite D call. The CDR3 has 11 amino acids. The V end was cut by 6 bases, the J end by 3 bases, with 6 bases between. Per the germline V gene, CDR1 is MNHEY and CDR2 is SVGAGI. This CDR3 is CASSPHYEQYF. CDR3 DNA: TGTGCCAGCAGCCCACACTACGAGCAGTACTTC.

V and J are TRBV7-8 and TRBJ1-2; D remains ambiguous. Deletions cut 5 bases from V and 3 bases from J, with 16 bases between. CDR3 length: 15 residues. CDR1 is SGHVS, CDR2 FQNEAQ, per germline. CDR3 amino acids: CASSPGGAQHYGYTF. As DNA, the CDR3 is TGTGCCAGCAGCCCAGGTGGAGCTCAACACTATGGCTACACCTTC.

The V call is TRBV7-4, the J call TRBJ1-3; D is unresolved. CDR1 is SGHVT and CDR2 is SQSDAQ in the germline V gene. Trimming removed 10 bases at V and 0 bases at J, with 16 bases between. CDR3 size: 15 residues. The CDR3: CATPSGPVSGNTIYF. Written as DNA, the CDR3 is TGTGCCACCCCCTCAGGACCAGTCTCTGGAAACACCATATATTTT.

This sequence joins TRBV28 and TRBJ2-5; 8 bases align to TRBD2. This CDR3 has 13 amino acids. Germline V gives CDR1 MDHEN, CDR2 SYDVKM. Trimming removed 7 bases from V and 3 bases from J; junction bases left unmatched: 4. CDR3 DNA sequence: TGTGCCAGCAACCGGGGGGGGGAAGAGACCCAGTACTTC. This sequence encodes CASNRGGEETQYF. The whole variable domain, remainder taken from reference TRBV28 and TRBJ2-5, is DVKVTQSSRYLVKRTGEKVFLECVQDMDHENMFWYRQDPGLGLRLIYFSYDVKMKEKGDIPEGYSVSREKKERFSLILESASTNQTSMYLCASNRGGEETQYFGPGTRLLVL.

The chain uses TRBV5-1 and TRBJ1-2; a possible D gene is TRBD1 (5 bases). The CDR3 extends over 14 amino acids. The V and J ends lost 0 bases and 8 bases respectively, with 14 bases between them. CDR1 and CDR2 (germline): SGHRS, YFSETQ. Here the CDR3 DNA reads TGCGCCAGCAGCTTGGCACGGGGGACGGGGGGCTACACCTTC. This codes for CASSLARGTGGYTF.

This chain joins TRBV7-9 and TRBJ1-5; a possible D gene is TRBD1 (5 bases). The CDR3 length is 12 residues. Trimming took off 1 base at V and 11 bases at J, with 9 bases between the two ends. Germline lookup yields CDR1 SEHNR and CDR2 FQNEAQ (reference sequence). The CDR3 nucleotides read TGTGCCAGCAGCTTAGTGGCAGGGACCCAGCATTTT. This sequence encodes CASSLVAGTQHF.

The V call is TRBV30, the J call TRBJ1-4; no firm D call. The CDR3 has 14 amino acids. Trimming shortened V by 3 bases and J by 11 bases, and 19 bases separated the two germline ends. Germline V gene sequence: CDR1 GTSNPN, CDR2 SVGIG (reference sequence). The CDR3: CAWSSLPTYGKLFF. The CDR3 DNA reads as TGTGCCTGGAGCTCGCTTCCAACGTATGGCAAACTGTTTTTT.

V usage is TRBV29-1 and J usage is TRBJ1-6; D is possibly TRBD1 (6 bases). V lost 6 bases and J 5 bases, leaving 11 bases between the germline ends. Germline lookup yields CDR1 SQVTM and CDR2 ANQGSEA. The CDR3 runs to 13 residues. The CDR3 region is CSVTDRNNSPLHF. The CDR3 nucleotides are TGCAGCGTAACGGACAGAAATAATTCACCCCTCCACTTT.

This clone was picked up one time. This chain connects TRBV7-7 to TRBJ1-2; D remains ambiguous. Germline loops: CDR1 SSHAT, CDR2 FNYEAQ (reference sequence). Deletions cut 6 bases from V and 8 bases from J, with 19 bases between. The CDR3 totals 14 residues. CDR3 in amino acids: CASSEAFRSEGYTF. Written as DNA, the CDR3 is TGTGCCAGCAGTGAAGCGTTCCGGAGCGAGGGCTACACCTTC.

Only a few counts were recorded for this clone. The V and J genes are TRBV7-6 and TRBJ2-5; no clear D. V was clipped by 5 bases and J by 4 bases, with 17 bases between them. This CDR3 has 15 residues. Germline values: CDR1 SGHVS, CDR2 FNYEAQ. CDR3 in amino acids: CASSPHPGLTETQYF. The CDR3 DNA is TGTGCCAGCAGCCCACATCCCGGGCTCACAGAGACCCAGTACTTC.

The J gene is TRBJ1-2, the V gene TRBV6-1, with D unresolved. V lost 1 base and J lost 4, with 19 bases in between. The V gene's germline CDR1 is MNHNS and CDR2 SASEGT. The CDR3 runs 17 residues. The chain's CDR3 is CASSEGTEPKELYGYTF. The CDR3, as DNA: TGTGCCAGCAGTGAAGGGACTGAACCAAAGGAGCTCTATGGCTACACCTTC.

This chain connects TRBV27 to TRBJ1-4; the D is unclear. V lost 5 bases and J 7 bases, leaving 17 bases between the germline ends. Germline-derived CDR1 and CDR2 are MNHEY and SMNVEV (reference sequence). CDR3 length: 15 amino acids. In DNA form, the CDR3 reads TGTGCCAGCAGTCCCGTTGCCACCTTGGGTGAAAAACTGTTTTTT. Translation: CASSPVATLGEKLFF.

This clone has a single count. The J gene is TRBJ2-7, the V gene TRBV7-2; 7 positions match TRBD2. V lost 3 bases to trimming and J lost 3 bases; unmatched junction nucleotides: 2. This CDR3 is 13 amino acids long. Germline V gene sequence: CDR1 SGHTA, CDR2 FQGNSA. The CDR3 sequence is CASSFGGGYEQYF. CDR3 DNA sequence: TGTGCCAGCAGCTTTGGGGGGGGCTACGAGCAGTACTTC.

The genes are TRBV11-2 and TRBJ2-5, with D unclear. V was cut by 4 bases and J by 1 base, with 13 bases left in between. Germline CDR1 reads SGHAT; CDR2 reads FQNNGV. This CDR3 is 15 amino acids long. This chain's CDR3 is CASSSPIRAQETQYF. The DNA for the CDR3 is TGTGCCAGCAGCTCCCCAATCCGAGCCCAAGAGACCCAGTACTTC.

V gene TRBV28 combines with J gene TRBJ1-5, with 7 bases lining up with TRBD1. V was clipped by 3 bases and J by 15 bases; unmatched bases: 14. The CDR3 sequence is 14 residues long. Germline CDR1 reads MDHEN; CDR2 reads SYDVKM. In DNA form, the CDR3 reads TGTGCCAGCAGTTTTAGGCAGGGGGGCCGTCCGTTGCATTTT. Its translation: CASSFRQGGRPLHF.